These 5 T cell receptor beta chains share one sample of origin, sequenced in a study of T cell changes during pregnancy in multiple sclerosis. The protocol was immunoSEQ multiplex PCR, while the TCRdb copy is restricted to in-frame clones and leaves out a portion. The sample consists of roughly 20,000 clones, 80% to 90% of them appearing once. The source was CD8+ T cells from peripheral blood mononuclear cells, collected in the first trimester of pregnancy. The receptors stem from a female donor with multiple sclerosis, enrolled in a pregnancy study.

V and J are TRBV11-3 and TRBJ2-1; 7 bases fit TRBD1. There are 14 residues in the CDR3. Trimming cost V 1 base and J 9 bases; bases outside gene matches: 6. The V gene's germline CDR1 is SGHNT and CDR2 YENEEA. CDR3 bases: TGTGCCAGCAGCTTAGCGGCAGGGGGTAGTGAGCAGTTCTTC. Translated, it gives CASSLAAGGSEQFF. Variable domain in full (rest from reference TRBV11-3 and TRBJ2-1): EAGVVQSPRYKIIEKKQPVAFWCNPISGHNTLYWYLQNLGQGPELLIRYENEEAVDDSQLPKDRFSAERLKGVDSTLKIQPAELGDSAVYLCASSLAAGGSEQFFGPGTRLTVL.

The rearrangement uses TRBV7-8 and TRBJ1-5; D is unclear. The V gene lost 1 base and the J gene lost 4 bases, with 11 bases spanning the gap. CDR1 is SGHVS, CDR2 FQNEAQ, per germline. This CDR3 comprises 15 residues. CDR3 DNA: TGTGCCAGCAGCTTAGGAAGAGGGTTGAATCAGCCCCAGCATTTT. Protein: CASSLGRGLNQPQHF.

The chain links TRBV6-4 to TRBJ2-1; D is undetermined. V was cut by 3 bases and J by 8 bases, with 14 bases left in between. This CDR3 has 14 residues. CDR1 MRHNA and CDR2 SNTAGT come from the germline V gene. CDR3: CASSETPNAHEQFF. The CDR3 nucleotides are TGTGCCAGCAGTGAGACTCCCAACGCCCATGAGCAGTTCTTC.

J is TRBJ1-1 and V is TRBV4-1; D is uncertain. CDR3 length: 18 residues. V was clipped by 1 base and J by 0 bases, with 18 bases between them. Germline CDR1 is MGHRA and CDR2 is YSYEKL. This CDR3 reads CASSQVSGEVGMNTEAFF. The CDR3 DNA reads TGCGCCAGCAGCCAAGTGTCCGGAGAAGTAGGAATGAACACTGAAGCTTTCTTT.

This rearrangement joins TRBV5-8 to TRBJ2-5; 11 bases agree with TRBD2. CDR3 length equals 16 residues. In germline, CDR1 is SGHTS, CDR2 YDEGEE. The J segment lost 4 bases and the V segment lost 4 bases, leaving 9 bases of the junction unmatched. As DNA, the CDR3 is TGTGCCAGCAGCCCGATAGCGGGAGGGCCCTTAGAGACCCAGTACTTC. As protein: CASSPIAGGPLETQYF.